The 16 T cell receptor beta chains in this list originate from one sample, sequenced in a study of T cell repertoires in cytomegalovirus infection (dated by TCRdb to between 2018 and 2021). The treatment or condition label on this specimen signifies: in vitro stimulation with specific CMV peptide epitopes to enrich CMV-specific T cells. Sequenced using an Illumina HiSeq 1500. The public sequencing data were trimmed at Q25 with fastp and processed into clonotypes with MiXCR by TCRdb, which kept only in-frame beta chains. All rows with the same CDR3 protein become a single entry with the most common DNA and genes. This sample comprises 900,000 to 950,000 distinct CDR3 sequences, roughly 31% of them detected only once. Around an eighth of the sample belongs to the ten largest clones. Their antigen targets remain unknown. Specimen: cultured CD8+ T cells from PBMCs, collected from culture after CMV antigen stimulation. The source is a human donor in good health (CMV status not recorded). Some clones in this sample may be carry-over from other donors' samples.

J is TRBJ2-1 and V is TRBV20-1; 9 nucleotides match TRBD2. The junction had 9 bases not matched to a gene; V was cut back by 0 bases and J by 0 bases. The CDR3 has 18 amino acids. The germline CDR1 and CDR2 sequences are DFQATT and SNEGSKA (reference sequence). In nucleotides, the CDR3 is TGCAGTGCTAGAGATCTAGGGGTGCGGGGGGGCTCCTACAATGAGCAGTTCTTC. This encodes CSARDLGVRGGSYNEQFF.

The chain recombines TRBV12-3 or TRBV12-4 with TRBJ1-3, with D possibly being TRBD1 (6 bases). With 5 bases removed from V and 0 bases from J, the gap between germline ends came to 14 bases. The CDR3 loop spans 16 amino acids. CDR3 nucleotides: TGTGCCAGCAGTCCACGGGTACAGGGCTCTGGAAACACCATATATTTT. Protein sequence: CASSPRVQGSGNTIYF.

CDR3 nucleotide sequence: TGTGCCAGCAGCTTAGTTAACGAAAACATTCAGTACTTC. This encodes CASSLVNENIQYF. This chain connects TRBV7-2 to TRBJ2-4; D gene ambiguous. The V gene lost 1 base and the J gene lost 5 bases, with 6 bases spanning the gap. Germline assignment: CDR1 SGHTA and CDR2 FQGNSA. This CDR3 region has 13 residues.

This clonotype has a handful of counts. The chain carries TRBV5-4 and TRBJ2-2; tentative D call: TRBD2 (7 bases). The CDR3 is 18 residues long. V was shortened by 7 bases and J by 3 bases, with 25 bases between the two germline ends. Germline CDR1 reads SGHNT; CDR2 reads YYREEE (reference sequence). The CDR3 reads CASGWVGGRGEDTGELFF. The DNA for the CDR3 is TGTGCCAGCGGTTGGGTGGGGGGCCGGGGGGAGGACACCGGGGAGCTGTTTTTT.

The rearrangement uses TRBV5-4 and TRBJ2-4; TRBD1 is a possible D gene (5 bases). Germline CDR1 SGHNT, CDR2 YYREEE (reference sequence). This CDR3 has 14 amino acids. Trimming shortened V by 3 bases and J by 6 bases, and 13 bases separated the two germline ends. CDR3 nucleotides: TGTGCCAGCAGCTCTCCCAGGGCAGGAAACATTCAGTACTTC. Translated, it gives CASSSPRAGNIQYF.

This clonotype showed up just once. No DNA is shown, since the ends of the CDR3 on it are uncertain; the CDR3 is the one TCRdb lists. The gene calls are TRBV7-5 and TRBJ2-7. TRBV7-5 is recorded as a pseudogene. The CDR3 length is 17 residues, termini included. The CDR3 reads CISVSEAETGAQYEQYF.

This chain joins TRBV18 and TRBJ2-3; 13 bases line up with TRBD2. Germline trimming cut 6 bases from V and 5 bases from J; bases unmatched to any gene: 14. The CDR3 consists of 18 residues. Germline CDR1 and CDR2: KGHSH and LQKENI. Here the CDR3 reads CASSPRTSGGTPQDTQYF. The DNA for the CDR3 is TGTGCCAGCTCCCCTAGGACTAGCGGGGGCACTCCACAAGATACGCAGTATTTT.

This clonotype was detected many times. The chain recombines TRBV2 with TRBJ2-5; 7 bases match TRBD1. The V and J ends lost 0 bases and 5 bases, in that order; junction bases with no gene match: 6. From germline, CDR1 is SNHLY and CDR2 FYNNEI. The CDR3 has 15 residues. The CDR3 sequence: CASSEAKGAGETQYF. CDR3 bases: TGTGCCAGCAGTGAAGCGAAGGGGGCGGGTGAGACCCAGTACTTC.

This chain joins TRBV7-8 and TRBJ2-3, with TRBD2 matching over 14 bases. The V segment lost 5 bases and the J segment 7 bases; nucleotides outside the gene matches: 8. CDR3 length: 16 residues. Looked up from germline, CDR1 is SGHVS and CDR2 is FQNEAQ. The DNA of the CDR3 is TGTGCCAGCAGCCGACTGGGACTAGCGGGGGTGTATACGCAGTATTTT. Translation gives CASSRLGLAGVYTQYF.

This clonotype was seen a few times. J is TRBJ1-3 and V is TRBV27; the match to TRBD1 covers 7 bases. The CDR3 sequence is 13 residues long. Germline-derived CDR1 and CDR2 are MNHEY and SMNVEV (reference sequence). V trimming: 7 bases; J trimming: 1 base; junction bases outside the gene matches: 1. The CDR3 DNA reads TGTGCCAGCACGACAGGGTCTGGAAACACCATATATTTT. It codes for CASTTGSGNTIYF.

The chain combines TRBV4-1 with TRBJ2-2; D is unclear. V was trimmed by 3 bases and J by 2 bases, leaving 10 bases between them. The CDR3 has 15 amino acids. Germline assignment: CDR1 MGHRA and CDR2 YSYEKL. The CDR3 reads CASSHVLGNTGELFF. The CDR3, as DNA: TGCGCCAGCAGCCACGTCCTGGGAAACACCGGGGAGCTGTTTTTT.

V usage is TRBV4-1 and J usage is TRBJ2-1, with 7 bases fitting TRBD2. Germline V lookup: CDR1 MGHRA, CDR2 YSYEKL. The CDR3 length is 17 residues. The junction had 9 bases not matched to a gene; V was cut back by 4 bases and J by 0 bases. CDR3 bases: TGCGCCAGCAGCCCTGGGGGGGGGATAGGCTCCTACAATGAGCAGTTCTTC. Translating gives CASSPGGGIGSYNEQFF.

Here the CDR3 reads CASSSEGVYGYTF. CDR3 bases: TGTGCCAGCTCCTCGGAGGGGGTGTATGGCTACACCTTC. The chain recombines TRBV18 with TRBJ1-2; possibly TRBD1 for D (6 bases). V shed 6 bases and J shed 5 bases, with 13 bases lying between them. Germline V gene sequence: CDR1 KGHSH, CDR2 LQKENI. The length of the CDR3 is 13 residues.

J is TRBJ1-1 and V is TRBV18; 7 bases are a match to TRBD1. The CDR3 runs 16 residues. The germline V gene encodes CDR1 KGHSH and CDR2 LQKENI. J lost 5 bases, V lost 0 bases, and 9 bases had no gene match. The DNA of the CDR3 is TGTGCCAGCTCACCACCGGGGCAGGGGGTAAGGACTGAAGCTTTCTTT. Its translation: CASSPPGQGVRTEAFF.

This clonotype was seen a few times. The rearrangement joins TRBV28 to TRBJ1-1; D remains ambiguous. Germline CDR1 MDHEN, CDR2 SYDVKM. Trimming took 2 bases from V and 10 from J, leaving 11 bases between them. The CDR3 spans 12 residues. This CDR3 is CASSLGQGSAFF. The DNA for the CDR3 is TGTGCCAGCAGTTTAGGTCAAGGGTCAGCTTTCTTT.

A few counts support this clonotype. The CDR3 spells CASSFRLANADSPLHF. DNA of the CDR3: TGCGCCAGCAGCTTCCGGTTAGCTAACGCCGATTCACCCCTCCACTTT. The V call is TRBV4-1, the J call TRBJ1-6; D is unclear. The CDR3 has 16 residues. Per germline, CDR1 MGHRA and CDR2 YSYEKL. Trimming shortened V by 5 bases and J by 8 bases, and 19 bases separated the two germline ends.